A selection of T cell receptor beta chains follows, all from one sample in a study of blood T cell repertoires in COVID-19. The protocol was immunoSEQ multiplex PCR, while the TCRdb copy is restricted to in-frame clones and leaves out a portion. This table has 200,000 or so clones, roughly 80% appearing once. Material: peripheral blood. Receptors originate from an elderly woman with acute or convalescent COVID-19. Each CDR3 is given with its conserved first and last residue. The order of the fields is J gene, V gene, clone size, CDR3 length, D gene, CDR3 DNA, CDR3 protein. A D gene is named only where the DNA matches it firmly. Clone size is given for some rows only: seen once, a few or many times, or a class if the clone is expanded.

TRBJ1-5 | TRBV19 | - | 15 | - | TGTGCCAGTAAGACGGGAGATTATAGCAATCAGCCCCAGCATTTT | CASKTGDYSNQPQHF
TRBJ1-3 | TRBV28 | - | 17 | - | TGTGCCAGCAGTTCCCCAGGGGCTGATTGGTCTGGAAACACCATATATTTT | CASSSPGADWSGNTIYF
TRBJ2-7 | TRBV7-8 | - | 16 | TRBD2 | TGTGCCAGCAGCCGGGAACCCGGGGGGGCTAAAGGCGAGCAGTACTTC | CASSREPGGAKGEQYF
TRBJ1-1 | TRBV19 | many | 11 | - | TGTGCCAGCCAGGAGAACACTGAAGCTTTCTTT | CASQENTEAFF
TRBJ1-6 | TRBV11-2 | once | 14 | TRBD1 | TGTGCCAGCCAAGACAGGGAGTGGAGTTCACCCCTCCACTTT | CASQDREWSSPLHF
TRBJ2-7 | TRBV3-1/TRBV3-2 | - | 15 | - | TGTGCCAGCAGCCAAGGCCCGTTGAGCTCCTACGAGCAGTACTTC | CASSQGPLSSYEQYF
TRBJ1-2 | TRBV12-3/TRBV12-4 | - | 13 | - | TGTGCCAGCAGTTTAGGGATAGCCTATGGCTACACCTTC | CASSLGIAYGYTF
TRBJ1-5 | TRBV19 | - | 15 | TRBD1 | TGTGCCAGTAGTAACGGAGGACAGGGGGGACAGCCCCAGCATTTT | CASSNGGQGGQPQHF
TRBJ2-3 | TRBV7-2 | - | 16 | TRBD2 | TGTGCCAGCAGCTTAGACGCGGGGGGGCGGTCAGATACGCAGTATTTT | CASSLDAGGRSDTQYF
TRBJ2-5 | TRBV29-1 | - | 17 | TRBD2 | TGCAGCGTTGGGGGAGGACTAGCGGGAGGGCGCCAAGAGACCCAGTACTTC | CSVGGGLAGGRQETQYF
TRBJ1-4 | TRBV11-3 | once | 15 | - | TGTGCCAGCAGCTTAGTTAGGACTCCTGGGGAGAAACTGTTTTTT | CASSLVRTPGEKLFF
TRBJ1-2 | TRBV28 | - | 15 | - | TGTGCCAGCAGCCCGATATCAGGAACTAACTATGGCTACACCTTC | CASSPISGTNYGYTF
TRBJ1-2 | TRBV7-2 | - | 14 | - | TGTGCCAGCAGCTTAGACCTATTTAACTATGGCTACACCTTC | CASSLDLFNYGYTF
TRBJ1-3 | TRBV25-1 | - | 16 | - | TGTGCCAGCAGTGACCTTGGACATAACTCTGGAAACACCATATATTTT | CASSDLGHNSGNTIYF
TRBJ1-2 | TRBV25-1 | - | 13 | TRBD1 | TGTGCCAGCAGGGAGGGGGCGGGCTATGGCTACACCTTC | CASREGAGYGYTF
TRBJ2-7 | TRBV7-2 | - | 15 | TRBD2 | TGTGCCAGCAGCCAATGGGGCGGGAGCACCTACGAGCAGTACTTC | CASSQWGGSTYEQYF
TRBJ2-6 | TRBV19 | - | 16 | TRBD1 | TGTGCCAGCTTTGACAGGGGTTCCTCTGGGGCCAACGTCCTGACTTTC | CASFDRGSSGANVLTF
TRBJ1-4 | TRBV9 | - | 13 | - | TGTGCCAGCAGCGTAGCCGACAGCGAAAAACTGTTTTTT | CASSVADSEKLFF
TRBJ2-3 | TRBV6-2/TRBV6-3 | - | 15 | TRBD2 | TGTGCCAGCAGCCGAGCCCTAGCGGGGGGGGATACGCAGTATTTT | CASSRALAGGDTQYF
TRBJ2-3 | TRBV21-1 | few | 16 | - | TGTGCCAGCAGCATACAGTCAGACAAAAGCACAGATACGCAGTATTTT | CASSIQSDKSTDTQYF
TRBJ2-2 | TRBV15 | few | 17 | TRBD1 | TGTGCCACCAGCAGCCTTCCGGGACAGACGAACACCGGGGAGCTGTTTTTT | CATSSLPGQTNTGELFF
TRBJ1-4 | TRBV5-6 | - | 17 | TRBD1 | TGTGCCAGCAGCCCTGGACAGGGGCCTGCAACTAATGAAAAACTGTTTTTT | CASSPGQGPATNEKLFF
TRBJ1-4 | TRBV4-3 | - | 15 | - | TGCGCCAGCAGCCAATACAAGGGGGCTAATGAAAAACTGTTTTTT | CASSQYKGANEKLFF
TRBJ2-1 | TRBV19 | - | 16 | - | TGTGCCAGTAGTATAACAGGGCCAGGGGTAAGGAATGAGCAGTTCTTC | CASSITGPGVRNEQFF
TRBJ2-7 | TRBV10-3 | - | 14 | TRBD1 | TGTGCCATCGGGTCGGACAGGGCGTCCTACGAGCAGTACTTC | CAIGSDRASYEQYF
TRBJ1-1 | TRBV19 | - | 13 | - | TGTGCCAGTAGTACCCAGGGAAACACTGAAGCTTTCTTT | CASSTQGNTEAFF
TRBJ2-1 | TRBV7-2 | - | 15 | - | TGTGCCAGCAGCTTATCTGGCGGGCTTTACAATGAGCAGTTCTTC | CASSLSGGLYNEQFF
TRBJ2-5 | TRBV18 | - | 14 | - | TGTGCCAGCTCACCACCGTTAGATCTGGAGACCCAGTACTTC | CASSPPLDLETQYF
TRBJ2-1 | TRBV4-2 | few | 13 | - | TGTGCCAGCAGCCGAGACAGTGACAATGAGCAGTTCTTC | CASSRDSDNEQFF
TRBJ2-2 | TRBV4-2 | - | 17 | TRBD2 | TGTGCCAGCAGCCAAGTAGGTAGCGGGGGGAACACCGGGGAGCTGTTTTTT | CASSQVGSGGNTGELFF
TRBJ2-3 | TRBV30 | - | 15 | TRBD1 | TGTGCCTGGAGTTGGGGTGGACAGGGCACAGATACGCAGTATTTT | CAWSWGGQGTDTQYF